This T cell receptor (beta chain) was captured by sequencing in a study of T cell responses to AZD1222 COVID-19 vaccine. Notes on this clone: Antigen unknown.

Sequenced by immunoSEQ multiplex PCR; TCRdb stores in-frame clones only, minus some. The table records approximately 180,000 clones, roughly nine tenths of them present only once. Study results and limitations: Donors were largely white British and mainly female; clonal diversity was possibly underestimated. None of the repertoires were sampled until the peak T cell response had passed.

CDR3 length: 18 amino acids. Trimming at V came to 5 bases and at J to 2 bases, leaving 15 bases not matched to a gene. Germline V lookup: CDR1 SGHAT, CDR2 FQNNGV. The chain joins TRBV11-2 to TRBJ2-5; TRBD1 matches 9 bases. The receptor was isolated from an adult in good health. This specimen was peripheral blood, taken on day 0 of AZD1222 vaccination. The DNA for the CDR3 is TGTGCCAGCAGCCCCTCCCGGGACAGGGCAGGGGTGCAAGAGACCCAGTACTTC. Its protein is CASSPSRDRAGVQETQYF.